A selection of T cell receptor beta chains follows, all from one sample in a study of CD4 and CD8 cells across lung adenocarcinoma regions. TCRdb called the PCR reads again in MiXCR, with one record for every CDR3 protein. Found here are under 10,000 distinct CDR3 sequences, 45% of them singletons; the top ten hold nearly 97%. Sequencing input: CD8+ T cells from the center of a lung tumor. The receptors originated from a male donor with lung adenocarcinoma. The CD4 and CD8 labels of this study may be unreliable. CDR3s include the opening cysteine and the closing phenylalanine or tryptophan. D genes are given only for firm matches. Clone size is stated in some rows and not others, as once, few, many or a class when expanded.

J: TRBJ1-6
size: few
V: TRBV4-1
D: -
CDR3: CASSHLQGLDSPLHF
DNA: TGCGCCAGCAGCCACCTCCAGGGGCTAGACTCACCCCTCCACTTT

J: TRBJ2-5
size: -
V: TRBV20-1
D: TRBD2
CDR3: CSARDPLAGQETQYF
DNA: TGCAGTGCTAGAGATCCCCTAGCGGGACAAGAGACCCAGTACTTC

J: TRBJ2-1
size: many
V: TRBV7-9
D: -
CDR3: CASRYRDRDSGEQFF
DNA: TGTGCCAGCAGATACCGGGACAGAGATAGCGGTGAGCAGTTCTTC

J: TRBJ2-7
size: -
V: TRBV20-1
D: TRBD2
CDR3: CSAAPGRLAGLYEQYF
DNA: TGCAGTGCTGCACCGGGGAGACTAGCGGGCCTCTACGAGCAGTACTTC

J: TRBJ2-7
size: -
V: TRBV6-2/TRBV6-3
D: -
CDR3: CASSYTRFEQYF
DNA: TGTGCCAGCAGTTACACTCGATTCGAGCAGTACTTC

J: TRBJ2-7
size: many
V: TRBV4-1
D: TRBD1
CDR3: CASSQVYGTGYEQYF
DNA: TGCGCCAGCAGCCAAGTCTATGGGACAGGGTACGAGCAGTACTTC

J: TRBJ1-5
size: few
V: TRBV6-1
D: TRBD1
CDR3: CASSVTGVARDQPQHF
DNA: TGTGCCAGCAGTGTCACAGGGGTTGCGAGGGATCAGCCCCAGCATTTT

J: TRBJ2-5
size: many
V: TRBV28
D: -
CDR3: CASSLGNQETQYF
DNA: TGTGCCAGCAGTTTGGGGAACCAAGAGACCCAGTACTTC

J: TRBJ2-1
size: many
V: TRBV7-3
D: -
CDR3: CASSQLEVIDNEQFF
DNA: TGTGCCAGCAGCCAATTAGAGGTGATAGACAATGAGCAGTTCTTC

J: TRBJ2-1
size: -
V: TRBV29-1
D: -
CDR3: CSARRDFGEIEQFF
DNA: TGCAGCGCTCGCCGGGATTTTGGAGAAATTGAGCAGTTCTTC

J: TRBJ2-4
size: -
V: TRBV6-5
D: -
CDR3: CASSISGPRAKNIQYF
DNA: TGTGCCAGCAGTATCTCGGGGCCGCGAGCCAAAAATATTCAGTACTTC

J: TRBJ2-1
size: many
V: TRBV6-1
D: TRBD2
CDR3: CASGLAWNEQFF
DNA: TGTGCCAGCGGACTAGCTTGGAATGAGCAGTTCTTC

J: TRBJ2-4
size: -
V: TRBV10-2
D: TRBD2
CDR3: CASSESGGGRIQYF
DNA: TGCGCCAGCAGTGAGTCAGGCGGGGGGCGGATTCAGTACTTC

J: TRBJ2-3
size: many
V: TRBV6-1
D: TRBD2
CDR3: CASSPSGHPTTDTQYF
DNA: TGTGCCAGCAGTCCTAGCGGGCACCCAACCACAGATACGCAGTATTTT

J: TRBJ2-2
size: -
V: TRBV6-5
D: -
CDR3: CASSWERVAGELFF
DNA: TGTGCCAGCAGTTGGGAAAGGGTGGCCGGGGAGCTGTTTTTT

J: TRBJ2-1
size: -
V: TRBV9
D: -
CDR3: CASSVEAGANNEQFF
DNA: TGTGCCAGCAGCGTAGAGGCAGGGGCGAACAATGAGCAGTTCTTC

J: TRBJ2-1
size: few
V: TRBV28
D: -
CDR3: CASTFLGGARNEQFF
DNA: TGTGCCAGCACTTTTCTGGGGGGGGCAAGGAATGAGCAGTTCTTC

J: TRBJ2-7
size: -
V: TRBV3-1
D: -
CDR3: CASSPRSYEQYF
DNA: TGTGCCAGCAGCCCACGATCCTACGAGCAGTACTTC

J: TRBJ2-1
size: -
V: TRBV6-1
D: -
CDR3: CASSGLTGRYNEQFF
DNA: TGTGCCAGCAGTGGTCTAACAGGGAGGTACAATGAGCAGTTCTTC

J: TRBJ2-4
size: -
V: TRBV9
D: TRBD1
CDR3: CASNGQGLDIQYF
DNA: TGTGCCAGCAACGGACAGGGGTTAGACATTCAGTACTTC

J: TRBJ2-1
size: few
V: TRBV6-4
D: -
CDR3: CASSVNSVSSYNEQFF
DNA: TGTGCCAGCAGTGTAAACAGCGTGAGCTCCTACAATGAGCAGTTCTTC

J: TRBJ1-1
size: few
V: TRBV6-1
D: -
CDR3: CASSQSQGQKTEAFF
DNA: TGTGCCAGCAGTCAAAGTCAGGGTCAGAAAACTGAAGCTTTCTTT

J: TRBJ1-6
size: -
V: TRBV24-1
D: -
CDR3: CATSDSDRSPLHF
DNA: TGTGCCACCAGTGATTCCGACAGGTCACCCCTCCACTTT

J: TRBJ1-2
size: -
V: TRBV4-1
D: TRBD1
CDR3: CASSQEEGANYGYTF
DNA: TGCGCCAGCAGCCAAGAAGAGGGGGCGAACTATGGCTACACCTTC

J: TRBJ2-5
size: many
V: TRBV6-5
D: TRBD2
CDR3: CASSYSTSGGQETQYF
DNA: TGTGCCAGCAGTTACTCGACTAGCGGGGGGCAAGAGACCCAGTACTTC

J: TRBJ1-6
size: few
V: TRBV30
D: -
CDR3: CARSVRGVGSPLHF
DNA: TGTGCCAGGAGTGTACGAGGGGTCGGTTCACCCCTCCACTTT

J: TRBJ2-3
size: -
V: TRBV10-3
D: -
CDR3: CAIRTTDTQYF
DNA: TGTGCCATCAGAACCACAGATACGCAGTATTTT

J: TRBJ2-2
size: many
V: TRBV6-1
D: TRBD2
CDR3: CASSGGPSTGGGGGELFF
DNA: TGTGCCAGCAGTGGGGGGCCTTCCACGGGGGGGGGGGGCGGGGAGCTGTTTTTT

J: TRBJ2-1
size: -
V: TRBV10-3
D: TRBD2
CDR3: CAISAGTSHYNEQFF
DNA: TGTGCCATCAGTGCAGGGACTAGCCACTACAATGAGCAGTTCTTC

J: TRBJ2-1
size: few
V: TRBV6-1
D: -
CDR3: CASTTRNNEQFF
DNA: TGTGCCAGCACGACTAGAAACAATGAGCAGTTCTTC

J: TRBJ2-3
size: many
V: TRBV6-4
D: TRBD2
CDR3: CASSDIAGGADTQYF
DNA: TGTGCCAGCAGTGACATAGCGGGAGGGGCAGATACGCAGTATTTT

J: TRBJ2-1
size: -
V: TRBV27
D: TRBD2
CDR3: CASSSLPGLRSEQFF
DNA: TGTGCCAGCAGTTCTCTGCCGGGACTAAGATCTGAGCAGTTCTTC

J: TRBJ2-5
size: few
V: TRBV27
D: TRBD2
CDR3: CASSRRTSGQETQYF
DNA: TGTGCCAGCAGTCGCCGGACTAGCGGGCAAGAGACCCAGTACTTC

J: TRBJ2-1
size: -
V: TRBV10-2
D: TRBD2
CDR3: CASNLAGSDEQFF
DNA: TGCGCCAGCAATTTAGCGGGGAGCGATGAGCAGTTCTTC

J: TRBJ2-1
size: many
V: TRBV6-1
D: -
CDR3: CASSEQWGTYNEQFF
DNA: TGTGCCAGCAGTGAACAGTGGGGTACCTACAATGAGCAGTTCTTC

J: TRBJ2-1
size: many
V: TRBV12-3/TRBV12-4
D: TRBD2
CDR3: CASTPSGYNEQFF
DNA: TGTGCCAGCACCCCTAGCGGCTACAATGAGCAGTTCTTC

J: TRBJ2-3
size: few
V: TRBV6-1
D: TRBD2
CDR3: CASSEAGGTDTQYF
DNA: TGTGCCAGCAGTGAAGCCGGGGGGACAGATACGCAGTATTTT

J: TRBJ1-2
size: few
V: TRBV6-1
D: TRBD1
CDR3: CASSVQGGDGYTF
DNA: TGTGCCAGCAGTGTTCAGGGGGGTGATGGCTACACCTTC

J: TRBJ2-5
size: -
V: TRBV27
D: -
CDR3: CASSPHRRYVQYF
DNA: TGTGCCAGCAGTCCTCATCGGCGGTACGTCCAGTACTTC

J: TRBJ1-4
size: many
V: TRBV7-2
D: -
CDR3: CASSRISAMREKLFF
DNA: TGTGCCAGCAGCCGTATTTCCGCTATGAGGGAAAAACTGTTTTTT

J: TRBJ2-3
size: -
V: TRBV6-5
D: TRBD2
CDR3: CASSYRTSGRQETQYF
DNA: TGTGCCAGCAGTTACCGGACTAGCGGGAGACAAGAGACCCAGTACTTT

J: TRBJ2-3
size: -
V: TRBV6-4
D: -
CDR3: CASSDRVKNTQYF
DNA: TGTGCCAGCAGTGACCGGGTCAAAAATACGCAGTACTTT

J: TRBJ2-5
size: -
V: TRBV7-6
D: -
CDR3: CASSLEAGGETQYF
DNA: TGTGCCAGCAGCTTAGAAGCTGGGGGGGAGACCCAGTACTTC

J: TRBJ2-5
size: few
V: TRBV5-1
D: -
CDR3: CASSLTGARGETQYF
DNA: TGCGCCAGCAGCTTGACAGGAGCTAGAGGAGAGACCCAGTACTTC

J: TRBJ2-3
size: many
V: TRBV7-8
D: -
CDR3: CASSSVRDTQYF
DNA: TGTGCCAGCAGCTCAGTTAGAGATACGCAGTATTTT

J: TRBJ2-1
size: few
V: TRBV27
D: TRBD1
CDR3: CASSLPGQGRNEQFF
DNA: TGTGCCAGCAGTTTGCCGGGACAGGGGCGAAATGAGCAGTTCTTC

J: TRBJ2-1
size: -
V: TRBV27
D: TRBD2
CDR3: CASSARRLAGLNEQFF
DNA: TGTGCCAGCAGTGCACGGAGACTAGCGGGACTCAATGAGCAGTTCTTC

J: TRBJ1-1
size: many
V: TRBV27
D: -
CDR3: CASSWGGSNTEAFF
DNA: TGTGCCAGCTCTTGGGGGGGGAGTAACACTGAAGCTTTCTTT

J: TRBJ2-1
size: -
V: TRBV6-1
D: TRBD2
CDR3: CASSEEWLLAGGNEQFF
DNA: TGTGCCAGCAGTGAAGAATGGTTACTAGCGGGGGGGAATGAGCAGTTCTTC

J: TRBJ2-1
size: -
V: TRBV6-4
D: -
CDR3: CASSDGPLNEQFF
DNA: TGTGCCAGCAGTGATGGGCCTCTAAATGAGCAGTTCTTC